The subject of this entry is one T cell receptor (beta chain). Its target is not known. Then a second PCR, running about 6 to 11 cycles, was carried out with a sample-barcoded 5' primer and a J-beta primer mix. No fewer than 3 million CDR3-containing paired-end reads came from each sample. TCRdb re-called the 5' RACE reads through MiXCR, storing one row per CDR3 protein. The sample lists about 1.8 million distinct CDR3 sequences; 49% were seen once. V was trimmed by 1 base and J by 0 bases, leaving 18 bases between them. Germline V lookup: CDR1 KGHSH, CDR2 LQKENI. This CDR3 has 19 amino acids. This entry is derived from a study of blood T cells in healthy people across ages. Whole-study findings and limits: Naive T cell percentage strongly correlated with TCR beta diversity.

The receptor comes from a woman aged 40-49 years in good health. Sequenced input: blood. The rearrangement uses TRBV18 and TRBJ1-4; D may be TRBD1 (6 bases). The chain's CDR3 is CASSPLRAGTGSTNEKLFF. CDR3 coding DNA: TGTGCCAGCTCACCACTCAGGGCCGGAACAGGGTCAACTAATGAAAAACTGTTTTTT.